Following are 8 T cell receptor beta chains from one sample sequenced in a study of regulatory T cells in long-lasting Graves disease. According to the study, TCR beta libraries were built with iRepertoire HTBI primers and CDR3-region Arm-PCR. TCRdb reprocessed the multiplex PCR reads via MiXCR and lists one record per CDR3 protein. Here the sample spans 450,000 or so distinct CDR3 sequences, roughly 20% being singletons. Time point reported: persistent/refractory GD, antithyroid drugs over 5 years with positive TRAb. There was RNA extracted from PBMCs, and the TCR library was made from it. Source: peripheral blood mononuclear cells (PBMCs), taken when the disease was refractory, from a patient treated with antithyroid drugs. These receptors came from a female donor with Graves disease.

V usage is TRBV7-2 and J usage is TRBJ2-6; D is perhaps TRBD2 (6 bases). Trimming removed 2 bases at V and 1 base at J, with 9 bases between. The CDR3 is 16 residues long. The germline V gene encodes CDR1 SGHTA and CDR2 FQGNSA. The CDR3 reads CASSLFGGSGANVLTF. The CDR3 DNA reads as TGTGCCAGCAGCTTATTTGGGGGGTCTGGGGCCAACGTCCTGACTTTC.

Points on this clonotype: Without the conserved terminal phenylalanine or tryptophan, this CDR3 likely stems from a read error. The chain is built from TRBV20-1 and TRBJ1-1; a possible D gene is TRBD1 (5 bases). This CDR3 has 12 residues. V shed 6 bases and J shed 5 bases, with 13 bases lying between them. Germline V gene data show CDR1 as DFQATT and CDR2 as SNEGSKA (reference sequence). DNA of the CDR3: TGCAGTGCCCGGTGGCAGGGAACTGAAGCTTTCCTT. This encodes CSARWQGTEAFL.

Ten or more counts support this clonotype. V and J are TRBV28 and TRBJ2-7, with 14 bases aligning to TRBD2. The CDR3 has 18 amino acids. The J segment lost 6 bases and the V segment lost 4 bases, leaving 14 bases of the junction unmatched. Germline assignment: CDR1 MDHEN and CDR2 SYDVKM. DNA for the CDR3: TGTGCCAGCAGTTCTTACTTGACTAGCGGGAGGGCCCCTCTCGAGCAGTACTTC. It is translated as CASSSYLTSGRAPLEQYF.

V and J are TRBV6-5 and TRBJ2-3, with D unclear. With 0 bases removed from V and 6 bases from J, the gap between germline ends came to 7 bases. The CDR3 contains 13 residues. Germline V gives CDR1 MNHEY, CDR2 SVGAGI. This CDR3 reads CASSYSSKDTQYF. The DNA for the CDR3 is TGTGCCAGCAGTTACTCGAGCAAGGATACGCAGTATTTT.

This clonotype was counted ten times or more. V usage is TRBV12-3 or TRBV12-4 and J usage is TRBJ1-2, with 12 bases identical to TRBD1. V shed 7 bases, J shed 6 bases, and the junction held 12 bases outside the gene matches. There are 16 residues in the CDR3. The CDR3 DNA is TGTGCCAGCACTGGGGGACAGGGGGCGCCAAGCGATGGCTACACCTTC. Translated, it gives CASTGGQGAPSDGYTF.

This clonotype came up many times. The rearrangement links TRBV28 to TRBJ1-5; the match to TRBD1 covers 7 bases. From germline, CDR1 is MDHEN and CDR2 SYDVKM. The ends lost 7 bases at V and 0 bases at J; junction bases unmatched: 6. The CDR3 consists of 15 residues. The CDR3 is CASNHRQGSNQPQHF. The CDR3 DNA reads TGTGCCAGCAACCATCGACAGGGTAGCAATCAGCCCCAGCATTTT.

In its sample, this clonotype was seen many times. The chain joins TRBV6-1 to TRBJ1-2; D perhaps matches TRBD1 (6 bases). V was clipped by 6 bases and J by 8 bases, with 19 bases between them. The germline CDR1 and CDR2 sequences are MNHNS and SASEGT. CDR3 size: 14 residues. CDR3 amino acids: CASRLSGGPRGYTF. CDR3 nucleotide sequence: TGTGCCAGCAGACTCTCCGGGGGCCCGCGGGGCTACACCTTC.

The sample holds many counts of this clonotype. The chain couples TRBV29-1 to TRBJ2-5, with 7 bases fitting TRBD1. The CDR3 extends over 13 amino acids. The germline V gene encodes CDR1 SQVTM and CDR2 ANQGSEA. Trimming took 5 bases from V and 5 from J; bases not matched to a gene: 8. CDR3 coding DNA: TGCAGCGTTTACCCGACAGGGAGTGAGACCCAGTACTTC. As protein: CSVYPTGSETQYF.